A selection of T cell receptor beta chains follows, all from one sample in a study of identical twins' blood T cells. Each CDR3 protein is one row after TCRdb ran MiXCR on the 5' RACE reads. The profile covers roughly 340,000 distinct CDR3 sequences, with roughly 28% appearing a single time and about 6% taken by the ten largest. Sequenced sample: PBMCs. These receptors originate from a woman between 18 and 49 years old in good health. Both conserved end residues are part of each CDR3. A D gene is named only where the DNA matches it firmly. Size is stated for part of the rows, as once, few or many counts, or as a class when the clone is expanded.

v_gene	abundance	d_gene	j_gene	CDR3aa	CDR3nt
TRBV10-3	.	.	TRBJ1-2	CATRYGPNYGYTF	TGTGCCACAAGATACGGACCAAACTATGGCTACACCTTC
TRBV29-1	many	.	TRBJ1-2	CSVELVGYTF	TGCAGCGTTGAATTAGTTGGCTACACCTTC
TRBV6-6	.	.	TRBJ1-3	CASSFKGNTIYF	TGTGCCAGCAGTTTCAAGGGGAACACCATATATTTT
TRBV20-1	few	.	TRBJ2-5	CSGSGSQETQYF	TGCAGTGGCAGCGGGTCCCAAGAGACCCAGTACTTC
TRBV18	few	TRBD2	TRBJ2-3	CASSTILAGQLTDTQYF	TGTGCCAGCTCAACAATTCTAGCGGGGCAACTCACAGATACGCAGTATTTT
TRBV14	.	.	TRBJ2-5	CASSQDIWGLMGETKYF	TGTGCCAGCAGCCAAGATATATGGGGATTGATGGGAGAGACCAAGTACTTC
TRBV12-5	many	.	TRBJ2-2	CASGSTVRVDTGELFF	TGTGCTAGTGGTTCGACCGTCAGGGTAGACACCGGGGAGCTGTTTTTT
TRBV27	few	TRBD2	TRBJ2-1	CASSLRPGGYNEQFF	TGTGCCAGCAGTTTACGACCGGGAGGGTACAATGAGCAGTTCTTC
TRBV6-2/TRBV6-3	few	TRBD2	TRBJ2-1	CASSYPGLGVNEQFF	TGTGCCAGCAGTTACCCTGGACTAGGGGTGAATGAGCAGTTCTTC
TRBV20-1	.	.	TRBJ2-7	CSARGGLARSGEQYF	TGCAGTGCTAGAGGTGGGCTAGCTCGGTCTGGGGAGCAGTACTTC
TRBV29-1	.	.	TRBJ2-7	CSGWISYEQYF	TGCAGCGGTTGGATCTCCTACGAGCAGTACTTC
TRBV21-1	.	.	TRBJ2-1	CARMSYIRRFF	TGTGCCAGGATGAGCTATATTAGGCGGTTCTTC
TRBV7-2	.	.	TRBJ2-7	CASSLFGSLEQYF	TGTGCCAGCAGCCTCTTCGGTAGTCTCGAGCAGTACTTC
TRBV5-1	few	.	TRBJ1-1	CASSLQKGGTEAFF	TGCGCCAGCAGCTTGCAAAAAGGGGGCACTGAAGCTTTCTTT
TRBV6-5	few	TRBD1	TRBJ2-3	CASRETGAGSTDTQYF	TGTGCCAGCAGGGAGACAGGGGCGGGAAGCACAGATACGCAGTATTTT
TRBV20-1	few	TRBD2	TRBJ2-1	CSASNLAGGNEQFF	TGCAGTGCTAGTAATCTAGCGGGGGGGAATGAGCAGTTCTTC
TRBV27	few	.	TRBJ1-1	CASSPRKGPLARFF	TGTGCCAGCAGTCCCCGGAAGGGGCCCCTGGCGCGATTCTTT
TRBV29-1	many	.	TRBJ2-1	CSVELTYNEQFF	TGCAGCGTGGAGCTTACCTACAATGAGCAGTTCTTC
TRBV29-1	.	TRBD1	TRBJ2-5	CSVLPGQGDQETQYF	TGCAGCGTCTTACCGGGACAGGGGGATCAAGAGACCCAGTACTTC
TRBV12-3/TRBV12-4	.	.	TRBJ1-6	CASSRRTSYNSPLHF	TGTGCCAGCAGCCGCCGGACGTCATATAATTCACCCCTCCACTTT
TRBV10-3	few	.	TRBJ1-1	CAISGSIGRAEVTEAFF	TGTGCCATCAGTGGGTCAATCGGTCGGGCGGAGGTTACTGAAGCTTTCTTT
TRBV6-5	.	.	TRBJ2-2	CASSPTLQGVNTGELFF	TGTGCCAGCAGTCCCACCCTTCAAGGGGTGAACACCGGGGAGCTGTTTTTT
TRBV9	few	.	TRBJ2-1	CASSASNRGQFF	TGTGCCAGCAGCGCATCGAACCGCGGACAGTTCTTC
TRBV20-1	few	.	TRBJ1-3	CSATREVSGNTIYF	TGCAGTGCTACCCGGGAAGTCTCTGGAAACACCATATATTTT
TRBV29-1	.	.	TRBJ2-2	CSVDGDTGELFF	TGCAGCGTTGACGGGGACACCGGGGAGCTGTTTTTT
TRBV29-1	few	TRBD2	TRBJ2-7	CSVEGREDYEQYF	TGCAGCGTTGAGGGGAGGGAGGACTACGAGCAGTACTTC
TRBV11-2	.	TRBD1	TRBJ2-7	CASSLMGQGLYEQYF	TGTGCCAGCAGTCTAATGGGACAGGGGCTCTACGAGCAGTACTTC
TRBV7-8	few	.	TRBJ1-5	CASTQSGQPQHF	TGTGCCAGCACCCAGTCCGGGCAGCCCCAGCATTTT
TRBV7-9	few	.	TRBJ1-1	CASSLSQANTEAFF	TGTGCCAGCAGCTTAAGTCAGGCGAACACTGAAGCTTTCTTT
TRBV5-5	.	.	TRBJ1-3	CASSLVVDTIYF	TGTGCCAGCAGCTTGGTTGTTGACACCATATATTTT
TRBV20-1	few	TRBD2	TRBJ2-1	CSAIGLAGVSYNEQFF	TGCAGTGCCATCGGACTAGCGGGAGTTTCCTACAATGAGCAGTTCTTC
TRBV5-6	few	.	TRBJ2-4	CASSLGVNIQYF	TGTGCCAGCAGCTTGGGGGTAAACATTCAGTACTTC
TRBV5-6	.	TRBD1	TRBJ2-1	CASSRTFGQVTYNEQFF	TGTGCCAGCAGCCGGACGTTTGGACAGGTTACCTACAATGAGCAGTTCTTC
TRBV12-3/TRBV12-4	.	.	TRBJ1-1	CASSPYYRSTEAFF	TGTGCCAGCAGTCCGTACTACAGGTCCACTGAAGCTTTCTTT
TRBV3-1	.	.	TRBJ1-5	CASSQVTVNQPQHF	TGTGCCAGCAGCCAAGTTACAGTCAATCAGCCCCAGCATTTT
TRBV5-1	few	.	TRBJ1-2	CASSLFRHGATGDYGYTF	TGCGCCAGCAGCTTGTTTCGTCACGGAGCAACTGGCGACTATGGCTACACCTTC
TRBV6-5	few	.	TRBJ1-4	CASSSPGTLGPKLFF	TGTGCCAGCAGTTCTCCCGGGACTTTGGGCCCTAAACTGTTTTTT
TRBV27	few	.	TRBJ1-1	CASSLFINTEAFF	TGTGCCAGCAGTTTATTTATCAACACTGAAGCTTTCTTT
TRBV11-3	.	.	TRBJ2-1	CASSLGVLYEQFF	TGTGCCAGCAGCTTAGGGGTCCTTTATGAGCAGTTCTTC
TRBV29-1	many	TRBD1	TRBJ1-2	CSAGRDREGVGYTF	TGCAGCGCCGGACGGGACAGGGAAGGGGTTGGCTACACCTTC
TRBV19	few	TRBD2	TRBJ2-1	CASRTRGVLYNEQFF	TGTGCCAGTAGAACCCGGGGGGTTCTTTACAATGAGCAGTTCTTC
TRBV20-1	.	.	TRBJ2-7	CSAPDPRSSYEQYF	TGCAGTGCTCCGGACCCTAGGAGCTCCTACGAGCAGTACTTC
TRBV25-1	few	.	TRBJ2-1	CASSDGYNEQFF	TGTGCCAGCTCCGACGGATACAATGAGCAGTTCTTC
TRBV6-5	.	.	TRBJ2-6	CASSYGTASSVANVLTF	TGTGCCAGCAGTTACGGAACAGCAAGCTCTGTGGCCAACGTCCTGACTTTC
TRBV4-3	.	.	TRBJ1-3	CASSQDWEGTSGNTIYF	TGCGCCAGCAGCCAAGATTGGGAAGGGACCTCTGGAAACACCATATATTTT
TRBV5-1	.	TRBD1	TRBJ1-2	CASSHGTGDGYTF	TGCGCCAGCAGCCACGGGACAGGGGATGGCTACACCTTC
TRBV7-6	.	.	TRBJ1-2	CASSLQGPLYYGYTF	TGTGCCAGCAGCTTACAGGGACCCCTTTACTATGGCTACACCTTC
TRBV7-9	.	.	TRBJ2-3	CASSLGRTLTDTQYF	TGTGCCAGCAGCTTAGGTCGGACCCTCACAGATACGCAGTATTTT
TRBV20-1	.	TRBD2	TRBJ2-3	CSARDIRGGADTQYF	TGCAGTGCTAGAGATATACGGGGGGGCGCAGATACGCAGTATTTT
TRBV18	few	.	TRBJ2-6	CASSPNFSGANVLTF	TGTGCCAGCTCGCCTAACTTCTCTGGGGCCAACGTCCTGACTTTC
TRBV20-1	few	TRBD2	TRBJ2-2	CSARESGGKNTGELFF	TGCAGTGCACGCGAGTCGGGGGGGAAGAACACCGGGGAGCTGTTTTTT
TRBV4-2	.	.	TRBJ2-2	CASSQMGGDTGELFF	TGTGCCAGCAGCCAGATGGGGGGTGACACCGGGGAGCTGTTTTTT